This record looks at one TCR beta chain sequence and its context. Per the authors' pipeline: From reference gene primer amplification, estimates of nucleated cell counts were derived. The data were produced by immunoSEQ multiplex PCR, yet TCRdb's version contains in-frame clones alone and is incomplete. Clonal size and the V and J genes are those of that table, whereas D and trimming came from the DNA. The sample has approximately 150,000 clones, approximately 84% seen once. Germline V gene sequence: CDR1 MNHEY, CDR2 SVGAGI. This CDR3 has 15 residues. V shed 2 bases and J shed 0 bases, with 10 bases lying between them. The sample is drawn from a study of blood T cell repertoires in COVID-19. Study background: There were acute and convalescent COVID-19 samples, and they came from the United States, Italy and Spain. Sample material is recorded as cDNA or gDNA derived from T cells, B-cell-depleted T cells, or PBMCs.

Participants were aged roughly 18 to 100 years from around 24 US areas. What was sequenced was PBMCs or T cells enriched from blood (not recorded which). The chain links TRBV6-5 to TRBJ1-2; a weak D match, TRBD1 (6 bases). This TCR came from a woman aged 40 to 49 with acute COVID-19. The CDR3 is CASSYDRQPNYGYTF. The CDR3 DNA sequence: TGTGCCAGCAGTTACGACAGGCAGCCTAACTATGGCTACACCTTC.